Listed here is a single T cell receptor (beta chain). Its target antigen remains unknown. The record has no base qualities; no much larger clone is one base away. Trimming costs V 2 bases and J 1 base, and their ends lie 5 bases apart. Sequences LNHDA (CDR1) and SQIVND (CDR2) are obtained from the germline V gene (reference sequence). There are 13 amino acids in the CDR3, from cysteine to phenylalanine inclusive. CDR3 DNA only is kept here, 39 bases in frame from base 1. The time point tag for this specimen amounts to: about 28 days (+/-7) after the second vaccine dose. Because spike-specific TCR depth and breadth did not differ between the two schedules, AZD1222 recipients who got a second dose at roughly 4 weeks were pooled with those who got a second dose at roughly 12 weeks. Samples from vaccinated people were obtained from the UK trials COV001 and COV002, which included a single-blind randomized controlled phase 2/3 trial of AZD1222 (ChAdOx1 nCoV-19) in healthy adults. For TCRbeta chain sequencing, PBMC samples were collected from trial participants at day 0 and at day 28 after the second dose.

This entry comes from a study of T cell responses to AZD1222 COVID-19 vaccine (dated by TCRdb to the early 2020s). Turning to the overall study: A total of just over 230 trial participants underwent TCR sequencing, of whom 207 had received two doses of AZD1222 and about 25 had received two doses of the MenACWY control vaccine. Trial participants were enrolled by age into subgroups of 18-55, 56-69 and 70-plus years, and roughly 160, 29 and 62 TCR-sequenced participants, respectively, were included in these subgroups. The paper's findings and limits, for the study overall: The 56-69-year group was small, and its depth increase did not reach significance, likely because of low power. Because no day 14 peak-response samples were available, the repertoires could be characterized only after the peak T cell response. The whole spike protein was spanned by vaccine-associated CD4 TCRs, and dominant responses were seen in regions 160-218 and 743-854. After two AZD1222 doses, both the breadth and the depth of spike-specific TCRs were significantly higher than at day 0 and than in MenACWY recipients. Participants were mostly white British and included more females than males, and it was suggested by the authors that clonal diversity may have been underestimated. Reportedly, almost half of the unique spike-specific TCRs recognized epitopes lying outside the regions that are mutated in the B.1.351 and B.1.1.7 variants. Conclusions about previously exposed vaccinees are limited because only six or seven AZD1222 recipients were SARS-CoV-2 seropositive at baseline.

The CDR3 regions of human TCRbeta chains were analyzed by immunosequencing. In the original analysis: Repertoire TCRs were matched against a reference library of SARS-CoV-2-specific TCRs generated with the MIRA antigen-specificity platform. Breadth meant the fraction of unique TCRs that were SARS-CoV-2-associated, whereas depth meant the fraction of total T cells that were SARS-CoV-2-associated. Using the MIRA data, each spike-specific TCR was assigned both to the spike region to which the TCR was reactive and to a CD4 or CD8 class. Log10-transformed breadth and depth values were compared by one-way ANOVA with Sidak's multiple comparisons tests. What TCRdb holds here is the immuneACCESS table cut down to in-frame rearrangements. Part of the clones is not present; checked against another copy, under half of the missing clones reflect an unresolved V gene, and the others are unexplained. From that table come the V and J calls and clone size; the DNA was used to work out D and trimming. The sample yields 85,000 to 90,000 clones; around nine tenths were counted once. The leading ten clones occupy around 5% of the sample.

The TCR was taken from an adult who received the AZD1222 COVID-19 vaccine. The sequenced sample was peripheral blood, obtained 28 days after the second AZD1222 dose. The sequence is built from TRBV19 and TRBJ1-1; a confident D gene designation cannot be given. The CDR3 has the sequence CASSIRGNTEAFF. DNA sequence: TGTGCCAGTAGTATAAGAGGGAACACTGAAGCTTTCTTT.